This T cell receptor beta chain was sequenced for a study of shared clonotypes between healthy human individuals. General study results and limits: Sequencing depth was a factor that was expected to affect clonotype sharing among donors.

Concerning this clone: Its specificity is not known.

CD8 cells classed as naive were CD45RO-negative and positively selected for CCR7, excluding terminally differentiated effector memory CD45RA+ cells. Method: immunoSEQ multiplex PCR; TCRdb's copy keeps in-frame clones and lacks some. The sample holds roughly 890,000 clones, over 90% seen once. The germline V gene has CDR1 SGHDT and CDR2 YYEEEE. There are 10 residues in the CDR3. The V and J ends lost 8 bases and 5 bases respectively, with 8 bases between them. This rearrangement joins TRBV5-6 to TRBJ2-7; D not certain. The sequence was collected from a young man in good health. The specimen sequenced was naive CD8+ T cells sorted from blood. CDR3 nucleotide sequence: TGTGCCAGAAAAATGCACGAGCAGTACTTC. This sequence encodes CARKMHEQYF. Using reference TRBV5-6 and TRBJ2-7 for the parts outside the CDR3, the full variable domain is DAGVTQSPTHLIKTRGQQVTLRCSPKSGHDTVSWYQQALGQGPQFIFQYYEEEERQRGNFPDRFSGHQFPNYSSELNVNALLLGDSALYLCARKMHEQYFGPGTRLTVT.